These T cell receptor beta chains were read from a single sample in a study of human T cells and chemical hapten exposure. TCRdb re-derived calls from the RACE reads in MiXCR, one entry per CDR3 protein. The table includes 35,000 to 45,000 distinct CDR3 sequences, around 10% detected once. The specimen comprised whole blood, sampled in connection with sensitization to the hapten diphenylcyclopropenone (DPC). The receptors were sampled from a woman aged 40 to 50 with alopecia areata. Some clones in this sample may be carry-over from other donors' samples. CDR3s include the opening cysteine and the closing phenylalanine or tryptophan. Each record gives: V gene, J gene, CDR3 protein.

V: TRBV10-3; J: TRBJ2-2; CDR3: CAISPGRVNTGELFF
V: TRBV6-4; J: TRBJ1-1; CDR3: CASSVAGGATEAFF
V: TRBV5-5; J: TRBJ1-4; CDR3: CASSLGTGTVEKLFF
V: TRBV11-2; J: TRBJ2-4; CDR3: CASSPVVAGGRYF
V: TRBV12-5; J: TRBJ1-4; CDR3: CASGFRTGDHEKLFF
V: TRBV20-1; J: TRBJ1-3; CDR3: CSPSSGNTIYF
V: TRBV6-4; J: TRBJ2-3; CDR3: CASSASGGADTQYF
V: TRBV4-1; J: TRBJ2-7; CDR3: CASSQDEGLEQYF
V: TRBV7-8; J: TRBJ2-3; CDR3: CASSSGTFSTDTQYF
V: TRBV11-1; J: TRBJ2-1; CDR3: CASMTGTSGGAVNEQFF
V: TRBV19; J: TRBJ2-1; CDR3: CASSRASGGGYNEQFF
V: TRBV18; J: TRBJ2-1; CDR3: CASSRKRVDEQFF
V: TRBV5-6; J: TRBJ2-4; CDR3: CASSLWLSGDLAKNIQYF
V: TRBV12-3/TRBV12-4; J: TRBJ1-3; CDR3: CASSIRGGGGNTIYF
V: TRBV18; J: TRBJ1-2; CDR3: CASSPGQSLYGYTF
V: TRBV9; J: TRBJ1-4; CDR3: CASSVDWDEKLFF